One sample yielded the 21 T cell receptor beta chains listed below, sequenced in a study of OX40 agonist ivuxolimab in advanced cancers. Measured with immunoSEQ multiplex PCR; TCRdb has only the in-frame clones, and not every one. The sample carries 65,000 to 90,000 clones, roughly 90% recorded once. The sequencing here drew on CD4+ or CD8+ T cells sorted from blood, taken in a trial of the OX40 agonist ivuxolimab. Receptor source: an adult with an advanced solid tumor such as melanoma, head and neck, liver or kidney cancer.

The chain couples TRBV9 to TRBJ2-3; tentatively, D is TRBD2 (7 bases). The germline CDR1 and CDR2 sequences are SGDLS and YYNGEE. This CDR3 spans 16 amino acids. V was cut by 5 bases and J by 2 bases, with 18 bases left in between. This CDR3 reads CASRGPGGGHTDTQYF. The CDR3 nucleotides are TGTGCCAGCAGAGGTCCCGGCGGGGGCCACACAGATACGCAGTATTTT.

V usage is TRBV11-2 and J usage is TRBJ1-5, with D maybe TRBD1 (5 bases). CDR1 is SGHAT, CDR2 FQNNGV, per germline. V was trimmed by 5 bases and J by 2 bases, leaving 13 bases between them. The CDR3 totals 15 residues. The CDR3 here is CASSPGQGGNQPQHF. The DNA of the CDR3 is TGTGCCAGCAGCCCAGGACAAGGAGGCAATCAGCCCCAGCATTTT.

CDR3 region: CASSLAAGGTVINEKLFF. CDR3 coding DNA: TGTGCCAGCAGCTTAGCAGCTGGGGGCACGGTCATTAATGAAAAACTGTTTTTT. The chain recombines TRBV7-9 with TRBJ1-4; TRBD1 is a possible D gene (6 bases). This CDR3 is 18 amino acids long. V lost 0 bases and J 4 bases, leaving 18 bases between the germline ends. Germline CDR1 and CDR2: SEHNR and FQNEAQ (reference sequence).

The V and J genes are TRBV7-9 and TRBJ2-7; D is undetermined. The CDR3 loop spans 12 amino acids. V lost 1 base and J 7 bases, leaving 8 bases between the germline ends. Germline V gene lookup returns CDR1 SEHNR and CDR2 FQNEAQ (reference sequence). This chain's CDR3 is CASSLVVGEQYF. DNA of the CDR3: TGTGCCAGCAGCTTAGTTGTTGGGGAGCAGTACTTC.

The chain carries TRBV6-1 and TRBJ2-1; weak D call: TRBD1 (6 bases). Germline-derived CDR1 and CDR2 are MNHNS and SASEGT. This CDR3 is built from 13 residues. The V gene lost 4 bases and the J gene lost 4 bases, with 8 bases spanning the gap. CDR3 nucleotides: TGTGCCAGCAGTGGGGGACAATACAATGAGCAGTTCTTC. Translation: CASSGGQYNEQFF.

The CDR3: CTETVPGTDTQYF. The CDR3 DNA reads TGTACCGAGACAGTTCCGGGCACAGATACGCAGTATTTT. V and J are TRBV7-9 and TRBJ2-3; D is possibly TRBD1 (5 bases). The germline CDR1 and CDR2 sequences are SEHNR and FQNEAQ (reference sequence). This CDR3 spans 13 amino acids. The full variable domain, completed using reference TRBV7-9 and TRBJ2-3, is DTGVSQNPRHKITKRGQNVTFRCDPISEHNRLYWYRQTLGQGPEFLTYFQNEAQLEKSRLLSDRFSAERPKGSFSTLEIQRTEQGDSAMYLCTETVPGTDTQYFGPGTRLTVL.

The chain employs TRBV5-6 and TRBJ2-3; possibly TRBD1 or TRBD2 for D (6 bases each). The CDR3 loop spans 15 amino acids. CDR1 and CDR2 (germline): SGHDT, YYEEEE. V gave up 5 bases and J gave up 3 bases, with 16 bases separating them. CDR3 region: CASSLWPGATDTQYF. In nucleotides, the CDR3 is TGTGCCAGCAGTTTATGGCCGGGGGCGACAGATACGCAGTATTTT.

The chain has TRBV27 and TRBJ2-7; TRBD2 aligns across 8 bases. With 6 bases clipped from V and 1 base from J, the junction kept 11 bases outside the gene matches. The germline CDR1 and CDR2 sequences are MNHEY and SMNVEV (reference sequence). The CDR3 contains 16 residues. In nucleotides, the CDR3 is TGTGCCAGCAGCTTCAGCGGGGGCACTCTTTCCTACGAGCAGTACTTC. Translation gives CASSFSGGTLSYEQYF.

The chain is built from TRBV6-6 and TRBJ2-3; D is unclear. The length of the CDR3 is 13 residues. V was shortened by 0 bases and J by 1 base, with 2 bases between the two germline ends. Germline CDR1 MNHNY, CDR2 SVGAGI (reference sequence). CDR3 amino acids: CASSYSGTDTQYF. The DNA for the CDR3 is TGTGCCAGCAGTTACTCGGGCACAGATACGCAGTATTTT.

This chain links TRBV27 with TRBJ2-7; 7 bases are a match to TRBD1. Germline V gene lookup returns CDR1 MNHEY and CDR2 SMNVEV (reference sequence). Unmatched junction bases numbered 6, after V lost 0 bases and J lost 1 base. The CDR3 loop spans 16 amino acids. CDR3 in amino acids: CASSLSMRGPSYEQYF. The CDR3 coding sequence is TGTGCCAGCAGTTTATCGATGAGGGGGCCATCCTACGAGCAGTACTTC.

V gene TRBV9 combines with J gene TRBJ1-4; weak D call: TRBD1 (5 bases). Germline CDR1 and CDR2: SGDLS and YYNGEE. Trimming pared 3 bases from V and 8 bases from J, leaving 17 bases between. The length of the CDR3 is 15 residues. The CDR3 coding sequence is TGTGCCAGCAGCGATACAGGTCGCCTTGGAGAAAAACTGTTTTTT. This encodes CASSDTGRLGEKLFF. Looking up the rest from reference TRBV9 and TRBJ1-4 gives the full variable domain: DSGVTQTPKHLITATGQRVTLRCSPRSGDLSVYWYQQSLDQGLQFLIQYYNGEERAKGNILERFSAQQFPDLHSELNLSSLELGDSALYFCASSDTGRLGEKLFFGSGTQLSVL.

The rearrangement uses TRBV6-6 and TRBJ2-2; D is undetermined. CDR1 and CDR2 from the germline V gene are MNHNY and SVGAGI (reference sequence). V lost 5 bases, J lost 1 base, and 8 bases lay in between. This CDR3 is 14 amino acids long. CDR3 sequence: CASSDRRNTGELFF. DNA of the CDR3: TGTGCCAGCAGTGACCGACGGAACACCGGGGAGCTGTTTTTT.

This sequence joins TRBV7-9 and TRBJ1-6; D gene uncertain. Germline V gene lookup returns CDR1 SEHNR and CDR2 FQNEAQ (reference sequence). This CDR3 spans 14 amino acids. The V end was cut by 6 bases, the J end by 0 bases, with 6 bases between. CDR3 residues: CASSSSSYNSPLHF. The CDR3 nucleotides are TGTGCCAGCAGTTCGAGCTCCTATAATTCACCCCTCCACTTT.

This chain joins TRBV2 and TRBJ2-7, with 8 bases that match TRBD1. The ends lost 2 bases at V and 2 bases at J; junction bases unmatched: 2. The CDR3 is 14 residues long. Germline assignment: CDR1 SNHLY and CDR2 FYNNEI. The DNA for the CDR3 is TGTGCCAGCAGTGAAATGGACAGGGCCTACGAGCAGTACTTC. It encodes CASSEMDRAYEQYF.

The chain recombines TRBV7-3 with TRBJ2-3; the match to TRBD1 covers 7 bases. The CDR3 loop spans 14 amino acids. The ends lost 4 bases at V and 0 bases at J; junction bases unmatched: 1. Germline CDR1 is SGHTA and CDR2 is FQGTGA. CDR3 bases: TGTGCCAGCAGCTCGACAGGGAGCACAGATACGCAGTATTTT. Its translation is CASSSTGSTDTQYF.

The gene calls are TRBV5-8 and TRBJ2-3; D is perhaps TRBD1 (6 bases). The CDR3 sequence is 15 residues long. Germline V gene sequence: CDR1 SGHTS, CDR2 YDEGEE. The V end lost 3 bases, the J end lost 3 bases, and 14 bases lay between the germline ends. CDR3 coding DNA: TGTGCCAGCAGCTCGGGGACACACAATACAGATACGCAGTATTTT. Amino acids: CASSSGTHNTDTQYF.

This clone was recorded only once. CDR3 sequence reads: CASSLPGGLEQYF. The CDR3 DNA is TGCGCCAGCAGCCTCCCAGGAGGGCTCGAGCAGTACTTC. V usage is TRBV4-1 and J usage is TRBJ2-7, with a weak D call TRBD2 (6 bases). V gave up 4 bases and J gave up 6 bases, with 13 bases separating them. Germline-derived CDR1 and CDR2 are MGHRA and YSYEKL. The CDR3 has 13 residues.

The rearrangement uses TRBV9 and TRBJ2-3; 10 bases are shared with TRBD2. There are 16 residues in the CDR3. With V trimmed by 0 bases and J by 7 bases, 8 bases remained unmatched. Germline values: CDR1 SGDLS, CDR2 YYNGEE. CDR3: CASSVEAAGGLHTQYF. CDR3 in DNA: TGTGCCAGCAGCGTAGAGGCAGCGGGGGGGCTACATACGCAGTATTTT.

The chain combines TRBV27 with TRBJ1-2; D may be TRBD1 (6 bases). Trimming pared 6 bases from V and 4 bases from J, leaving 15 bases between. Germline CDR1 MNHEY, CDR2 SMNVEV (reference sequence). CDR3 size: 14 residues. CDR3 in DNA: TGTGCCAGCAGACAGGGAGGGTTAGGCTATGGCTACACCTTC. Encoded protein: CASRQGGLGYGYTF.

The rearrangement uses TRBV7-9 and TRBJ2-3; D may be TRBD1 (5 bases). CDR3 size: 12 residues. Germline V gene lookup returns CDR1 SEHNR and CDR2 FQNEAQ (reference sequence). Between the trimmed V and J ends, which lost 4 bases and 4 bases, there was a span of 6 bases. In DNA form, the CDR3 reads TGTGCCAGCAGCTCCAGGGCAGATACGCAGTATTTT. Translated, it gives CASSSRADTQYF.

The CDR3 DNA sequence: TGCGCCAGCAGCTTGGGGGACGAGCAGTACTTC. This sequence encodes CASSLGDEQYF. The rearrangement uses TRBV5-1 and TRBJ2-7; no definite D call. CDR3 length equals 11 residues. V was cut by 0 bases and J by 5 bases, with 3 bases left in between. The germline CDR1 and CDR2 sequences are SGHRS and YFSETQ.